Listed below are T cell receptor beta chains from one sample, sequenced in a study of T cell responses to AZD1222 COVID-19 vaccine. The data were produced by immunoSEQ multiplex PCR, yet TCRdb's version contains in-frame clones alone and is incomplete. The table includes over 100,000 clones, 86% detected once. The sample in question was peripheral blood, obtained on day 0 of AZD1222 vaccination. These receptors were obtained from an adult in good health. CDR3s include the opening cysteine and the closing phenylalanine or tryptophan. Each record gives: J gene, D gene, V gene, clone size, CDR3 DNA, CDR3 protein. The D gene is left open where the match is weak. Part of the rows lack a size; the others show once, few, many or a class for expanded clones.

TRBJ1-5 . TRBV7-9 once TGTGCCAGCAGCTTTATCGGCGGGGGAGATAGCAATCAGCCCCAGCATTTT CASSFIGGGDSNQPQHF
TRBJ1-4 . TRBV7-2 . TGTGCCAGCAGCTTCCGGCAGGCAACTAATGAAAAACTGTTTTTT CASSFRQATNEKLFF
TRBJ1-2 TRBD1 TRBV4-2 . TGTGCCAGCAGCCCGAGGACAGGGGATGGCTACACCTTC CASSPRTGDGYTF
TRBJ2-2 . TRBV11-3 . TGTGCCAGCAGCGCGCAGGGTTTAGCCGGGGAGCTGTTTTTT CASSAQGLAGELFF
TRBJ1-6 . TRBV2 . TGTGCCAGCAGGGGAAGAGCCGGGACTTTTTCACCCCTCCACTTT CASRGRAGTFSPLHF
TRBJ2-2 TRBD2 TRBV5-4 . TGTGCCAGCAGCAAAGGACTAGCGGGGTCTCCCGGGGAGCTGTTTTTT CASSKGLAGSPGELFF
TRBJ1-4 . TRBV5-1 . TGCGCCAGCATGTTGCGGGGGGAGTTTGGAGAAAAACTGTTTTTT CASMLRGEFGEKLFF
TRBJ1-3 . TRBV6-5 . TGTGCCAGCAGCAGGGACACCGCCTCTGGAAACACCATATATTTT CASSRDTASGNTIYF
TRBJ2-3 . TRBV18 . TGTGCCAGCTCACCACCGGGGACAACAGATACGCAGTATTTT CASSPPGTTDTQYF
TRBJ1-2 . TRBV20-1 . TGCAGTGCCCCGGGTGGCTACACCTTC CSAPGGYTF
TRBJ2-5 . TRBV2 . TGTGCCAGCAGCCGGTTGACAGTCCAAGAGACCCAGTACTTC CASSRLTVQETQYF
TRBJ1-2 TRBD1 TRBV3-1/TRBV3-2 few TGTGCCAGCAGCTTCCGGGACAGGGGGCTCCTCCTCCCTAAGACCCAGGGTGGCTACACCTTC CASSFRDRGLLLPKTQGGYTF
TRBJ2-2 TRBD2 TRBV5-5 . TGTGCCAGCAGTATACTAGCGGGGGGCCCGAACACCGGGGAGCTGTTTTTT CASSILAGGPNTGELFF
TRBJ1-1 TRBD1 TRBV2 . TGTGCCACAACGGGACAGGGAACGTTCATGAACACTGAAGCTTTCTTT CATTGQGTFMNTEAFF
TRBJ2-5 . TRBV7-2 . TGTGCCAGCAGCTTTAACGGGGCGGGGTCCCGAGAGACCCAGTACTTC CASSFNGAGSRETQYF
TRBJ1-2 TRBD1 TRBV7-2 . TGTGCCAGCAGCTTAGGACAGGGGGACTATGGCTACACCTTC CASSLGQGDYGYTF
TRBJ1-6 TRBD1 TRBV14 . TGTGCCAGCAGCCAGATCTCTAACAGGGGCGGTTCACCCCTCCACTTT CASSQISNRGGSPLHF
TRBJ2-1 TRBD1 TRBV7-2 . TGTGCCAGCAGCTTAAACAGGGGGGCATCTGAGCAGTTCTTC CASSLNRGASEQFF
TRBJ2-4 . TRBV10-2 . TGCGCCAGCAGTGAAGTTACCAACATTCAGTACTTC CASSEVTNIQYF
TRBJ1-1 . TRBV4-1 . TGCGCCAGCAGCCGACGTCCCAACGGGGGAGGAACCACTGAAGCTTTCTTT CASSRRPNGGGTTEAFF
TRBJ1-5 TRBD1 TRBV7-9 . TGTGCCAGCAGCCTTAACAGGGGGATTTCTAGCAATCAGCCCCAGCATTTT CASSLNRGISSNQPQHF
TRBJ2-7 TRBD2 TRBV18 . TGTGCCAGCTCACCGACTAGCGGGGGATACTACGAGCAGTACTTC CASSPTSGGYYEQYF
TRBJ2-7 . TRBV11-3 . TGTGCCAGCAGCCCCCGGGGGGCAAGATTCTACGAGCAGTACTTC CASSPRGARFYEQYF
TRBJ2-3 . TRBV11-2 . TGTGCCAGCAGCTTAAGCTTAGGTACGCAGTATTTT CASSLSLGTQYF
TRBJ2-5 TRBD2 TRBV6-2/TRBV6-3 . TGTGCCAGCAGTTACACGCCGTTTCAGGCGGGGGGAGCTCAAGAGACCCAGTACTTC CASSYTPFQAGGAQETQYF
TRBJ2-7 . TRBV7-5 . TGTGCCAGAAGCTTAATCCCGTGCGACATCAAGGTATTCTACGAGCAGTACTTC CARSLIPCDIKVFYEQYF
TRBJ1-3 TRBD1 TRBV7-9 . TGTGCCAGCAGCCGCACAGGGGGCTACGGAAACACCATATATTTT CASSRTGGYGNTIYF
TRBJ1-1 . TRBV3-1/TRBV3-2 . TGTGCCAGCAGCCAAGATAATTCCCTGGGACGAGCTTTCTTT CASSQDNSLGRAFF
TRBJ2-7 TRBD1 TRBV29-1 . TGCAGCGTTGAATCTCCCGGGACAGGGGCTTGGGAGCAGTACTTC CSVESPGTGAWEQYF
TRBJ1-6 TRBD1 TRBV11-2 few TGTGCCAGCAGCCCTTGGGACAGGGTGTCCTTTAAACCCCTCCACTTT CASSPWDRVSFKPLHF
TRBJ1-3 . TRBV7-9 . TGTGCCAGCAGCTTAGGGGCGGGAAACACCATATATTTT CASSLGAGNTIYF
TRBJ1-2 . TRBV14 . TGTGCCAGCAGTAATAGGTTACGTGGTGGCTACACCTTC CASSNRLRGGYTF
TRBJ1-1 . TRBV30 . TGTGCCTGGAGTCCCCCCACAGGGATGGTTACTGAAGCTTTCTTT CAWSPPTGMVTEAFF
TRBJ1-2 . TRBV6-1 . TGTGCCAGCAGTGAAATCGGCAGCTCTCTCTATGGCTACACCTTC CASSEIGSSLYGYTF
TRBJ2-3 TRBD1 TRBV4-1 . TGCGCCAGCAGCCCGCACGGGACAGACTCCACAGATACGCAGTATTTT CASSPHGTDSTDTQYF
TRBJ1-3 TRBD1 TRBV5-1 . TGCGCCAGCAGCTTGGGTGACAGGGGAAGGGGAAACACCATATATTTT CASSLGDRGRGNTIYF
TRBJ2-7 . TRBV7-2 . TGTGCCAGCAGCTTAGGGGGGACCTCCTACGAGCAGTACTTC CASSLGGTSYEQYF
TRBJ2-5 . TRBV2 . TGTGCCACCAAATACCAAGAGACCCAGTACTTC CATKYQETQYF
TRBJ1-1 . TRBV7-2 . TGTGCCACAAAGGAACAGGGTATATGGGGTGAGAACACTGAAGCTTTCTTT CATKEQGIWGENTEAFF
TRBJ1-2 TRBD1 TRBV6-5 . TGTGCCAGCAGTTCCAGGGGGCTGTACTATGGCTACACCTTC CASSSRGLYYGYTF
TRBJ2-5 . TRBV4-3 . TGCGCCAGCAGCCCCTCCGGGTTGCGAGAAGAGACCCAGTACTTC CASSPSGLREETQYF
TRBJ1-1 . TRBV21-1 . TGTGCCAGCAGCAAATTGAAGACGGCCTCAGGGGTAACTGAAGCTTTCTTT CASSKLKTASGVTEAFF
TRBJ1-1 . TRBV28 . TGTGCCAGCAGTTACCCCGACACGCTATTCGAAGCTTTCTTT CASSYPDTLFEAFF
TRBJ1-1 . TRBV24-1 . TGTGCCACCAGTGATCGCAGTCTAGGAACTGAAGCTTTCTTT CATSDRSLGTEAFF
TRBJ1-3 . TRBV7-2 once TGTGCCAGCAGGGCCCCGGCCAGGGATGGAAACACCATATATTTT CASRAPARDGNTIYF
TRBJ2-7 . TRBV4-2 . TGTGCCAGCAGCCAAGATAGGGCCGGCTACTACGAGCAGTACTTC CASSQDRAGYYEQYF
TRBJ2-3 . TRBV3-1/TRBV3-2 . TGTGCCAGCAGCCAAGGATCAGGGGGGGGTTTTACAGATACGCAGTATTTT CASSQGSGGGFTDTQYF
TRBJ1-6 . TRBV4-1 . TGCGCCAGCAGCCAAGCCCGAGGTTCACCCCTCCACTTT CASSQARGSPLHF
TRBJ1-6 . TRBV18 . TGTGCCAGCTCACCTACAGGGAGCAATTCACCCCTCCACTTT CASSPTGSNSPLHF
TRBJ2-7 TRBD2 TRBV7-9 . TGTGCCAGCAGCTTAGGCGCAGGACTAGAGTACGAGCAGTACTTC CASSLGAGLEYEQYF
TRBJ2-3 TRBD2 TRBV4-3 . TGCGCCAGCAGCCAAGATCCCGGGGCGGGGGGCGCCGGAGATACGCAGTATTTT CASSQDPGAGGAGDTQYF
TRBJ1-5 . TRBV6-4 few TGTGCCAGCAGTGACTTTCCAGGCTTTTATCAGCCCCAGCATTTT CASSDFPGFYQPQHF
TRBJ1-3 TRBD1 TRBV10-3 . TGTGCCATCAGAAAGGGACAGAGCTCTGGAAACACCATATATTTT CAIRKGQSSGNTIYF
TRBJ1-2 . TRBV28 once TGTGCCGGCCAAGGGGCCAGCTATGGCTACACCTTC CAGQGASYGYTF
TRBJ1-2 TRBD1 TRBV5-1 . TGCGCCAGCTCCCCTTATCCCCTGGGACAGGTTAACTATGGCTACACCTTC CASSPYPLGQVNYGYTF